These 7 T cell receptor beta chains were sequenced from one sample in a study of blood T cell repertoires in COVID-19 (TCRdb year 2020). The library was generated by the immunoSEQ multiplex PCR assay. TCRdb obtained this table from immuneACCESS and retained in-frame rearrangements with V and J assigned. These tables miss some clones; where compared with another copy, unresolved V genes account for less than half of the shortfall, and the remainder is unexplained. In this sample the table shows some 320,000 clones, 75% to 90% of which occur a single time. The leading ten clones occupy around 2% of the sample. What was sequenced was PBMCs or T cells enriched from blood (not recorded which). The receptors were gathered from a woman aged 30 to 39 who had been exposed to COVID-19.

The chain uses TRBV6-5 and TRBJ2-2, with D possibly being TRBD1 (6 bases). The germline gives CDR1 MNHEY, CDR2 SVGAGI. The germline V and J ends were trimmed by 8 bases and 0 bases, with 10 bases remaining between them. The CDR3 has 14 residues. The CDR3 reads CASFWTANTGELFF. CDR3 in DNA: TGTGCCAGCTTCTGGACAGCGAACACCGGGGAGCTGTTTTTT.

This rearrangement joins TRBV2 to TRBJ1-5; 9 nucleotides align to TRBD1. The CDR3 runs 14 residues. J was trimmed by 7 bases and V by 7 bases; bases with no gene match: 8. Germline lookup yields CDR1 SNHLY and CDR2 FYNNEI. CDR3 amino acids: CASTPGQGGQPQHF. The CDR3 DNA reads as TGTGCCAGCACCCCGGGACAGGGAGGCCAGCCCCAGCATTTT.

The chain combines TRBV27 with TRBJ1-1; 7 nucleotides agree with TRBD1. CDR1 MNHEY and CDR2 SMNVEV come from the germline V gene (reference sequence). The CDR3 consists of 13 residues. V lost 2 bases and J lost 12; bases outside the gene matches: 9. For the CDR3, the DNA is TGTGCCAGCAGTTTAAGGGGGCCGATAACAACTTTCTTT. Amino acids: CASSLRGPITTFF.

V usage is TRBV9 and J usage is TRBJ2-6, with 7 bases fitting TRBD1. V lost 0 bases, J lost 1 base, and 4 bases stayed unmatched. CDR1 and CDR2 (germline): SGDLS, YYNGEE. CDR3 size: 17 residues. Written as DNA, the CDR3 is TGTGCCAGCAGCGTAGAACAGGGGAGATCTGGGGCCAACGTCCTGACTTTC. It translates to CASSVEQGRSGANVLTF.

This chain connects TRBV7-2 to TRBJ2-3; D is uncertain. CDR1 is SGHTA and CDR2 is FQGNSA in the germline V gene. Trimming pared 2 bases from V and 0 bases from J, leaving 6 bases between. CDR3 length: 14 amino acids. The CDR3 sequence: CASSLYESTDTQYF. The CDR3 region has the DNA TGTGCCAGCAGCTTATATGAGAGCACAGATACGCAGTATTTT.

The chain links TRBV6-5 to TRBJ2-6; TRBD2 is a possible D gene (5 bases). This CDR3 is 14 amino acids long. V shed 6 bases and J shed 2 bases, with 8 bases lying between them. Germline CDR1 is MNHEY and CDR2 is SVGAGI. The CDR3 region is CASRREAGANVLTF. The CDR3 DNA sequence: TGTGCCAGCAGGAGGGAAGCTGGGGCCAACGTCCTGACTTTC.

This clone was recorded only once. The chain carries TRBV7-9 and TRBJ1-5; unclear D gene. Germline values: CDR1 SEHNR, CDR2 FQNEAQ (reference sequence). This CDR3 is built from 15 residues. V lost 4 bases and J lost 0, with 10 bases in between. CDR3: CASSSWGDSNQPQHF. The CDR3 coding sequence is TGTGCCAGCAGCTCCTGGGGAGATAGCAATCAGCCCCAGCATTTT.